A single TCR beta chain is shown here with its context. Its antigen is unidentified. This PCR relied on a set of 60 Vbeta primers and 13 Jbeta primers. The table came from immunoSEQ multiplex PCR; TCRdb's copy has only in-frame clones and leaves some out. This sample has roughly 80,000 clones, with about 78% found just once. This CDR3 is built from 17 residues. The ends were cut back, 3 bases at V and 3 bases at J, with 20 bases in the middle. The germline gives CDR1 MGHRA, CDR2 YSYEKL. This specimen belongs to a study of cytomegalovirus exposure and HLA in healthy donors. Study-wide results and caveats: Exclusion applied to some V segments, including TRBV6-2 and TRBV6-3, as they were indistinguishable. Researchers counted roughly 160 TCR beta chains as cytomegalovirus-associated. In a later analysis, V- and J-gene trimming of beta chains associated with a DCLRE1C missense variant, replicated independently.

This chain links TRBV4-1 with TRBJ2-5; D gene ambiguous. The material sequenced was PBMCs. The sequence came from a male donor in good health and CMV-seronegative. CDR3 amino acids: CASSHPTTPTLKETQYF. The DNA of the CDR3 is TGCGCCAGCAGCCACCCGACAACCCCGACCCTGAAAGAGACCCAGTACTTC.